The 8 T cell receptor beta chains below come from one sample, sequenced in a study of T-cell reconstitution after alpha-beta-depleted transplantation in children. A library of TCRbeta sequences, prepared with unique molecular identifiers, was generated. TCRdb independently ran MiXCR on the PCR reads; one entry per CDR3 protein. This sample has about 980,000 distinct CDR3 sequences, with about 30% found just once. This sample comprised PBMCs, mostly from graft donor cells, obtained 360 days after TCRalphabeta/CD19-depleted stem cell transplant. The receptors shown here come from a boy younger than two who had a stem cell transplant for SCID, so the T cells may come from the graft donor.

J is TRBJ2-3 and V is TRBV6-2 or TRBV6-3; D could derive from TRBD1 or TRBD2 (6 bases each). Trimming took 3 bases from V and 2 from J, leaving 15 bases between them. There are 16 residues in the CDR3. Germline CDR1 MNHEY, CDR2 SVGEGT. The CDR3 DNA reads TGTGCCAGCAGTTATAGGGGGGCGCTCTTCACAGATACGCAGTATTTT. This sequence encodes CASSYRGALFTDTQYF.

This clonotype turned up a few times. The CDR3 bases are TGTGCCAGCAGCGACGCCAGGGGACCCCCTGGAAACACCATATATTTT. Amino acids: CASSDARGPPGNTIYF. The V gene is TRBV4-2, the J gene TRBJ1-3; D is possibly TRBD1 (6 bases). Germline values: CDR1 LGHNA, CDR2 YNFKEQ. This CDR3 comprises 16 residues. Trimming left V 5 bases short and J 2 bases short, with 16 bases between.

Only a few counts were recorded for this clonotype. The chain joins TRBV7-8 to TRBJ2-3; maybe TRBD2 (5 bases). Germline V CDR1 and CDR2: SGHVS, FQNEAQ. V lost 4 bases, J lost 4 bases, and 12 bases lay in between. The CDR3 is 14 amino acids. The CDR3: CASSSSSFPDTQYF. The CDR3 region has the DNA TGTGCCAGCAGCTCGTCTAGCTTCCCAGATACGCAGTATTTT.

The table lists this clonotype with a few counts. This chain uses TRBV5-6 with TRBJ2-3, with 9 positions matching TRBD2. The CDR3 is 15 residues long. CDR1 is SGHDT, CDR2 YYEEEE, per germline. V shed 0 bases, J shed 8 bases, and the junction held 7 bases outside the gene matches. This chain's CDR3 is CASSLGGTSQVTQYF. In DNA form, the CDR3 reads TGTGCCAGCAGCTTGGGAGGGACTAGCCAAGTTACGCAGTATTTT.

The genes are TRBV11-2 and TRBJ2-5; TRBD2 matches at 9 bases. The CDR3 is made up of 16 amino acids. The germline gives CDR1 SGHAT, CDR2 FQNNGV. With V trimmed by 6 bases and J by 5 bases, 13 bases remained unmatched. CDR3 nucleotides: TGTGCCAGCAGTCAGCGGGGGGCCGTGAGTAGGGAGACCCAGTACTTC. Translating it yields CASSQRGAVSRETQYF.

This clonotype has just a few counts. The chain has TRBV18 and TRBJ1-3; TRBD1 aligns across 7 bases. The V gene's germline CDR1 is KGHSH and CDR2 LQKENI. This CDR3 region has 14 residues. The V and J ends lost 3 bases and 5 bases, in that order; junction bases with no gene match: 4. The CDR3 bases are TGTGCCAGCTCACCCGGGACAGTTCGAAACACCATATATTTT. Its protein is CASSPGTVRNTIYF.

In this sample, this clonotype turned up a few times. The chain uses TRBV5-1 and TRBJ2-1, with a possible D match to TRBD1 (5 bases). CDR3 size: 18 residues. Trimming took off 2 bases at V and 3 bases at J, with 21 bases between the two ends. The germline V gene has CDR1 SGHRS and CDR2 YFSETQ. The CDR3 protein is CASSFLAGKMLGYNEQFF. In DNA form, the CDR3 reads TGCGCCAGCAGCTTTCTGGCAGGGAAGATGTTAGGCTACAATGAGCAGTTCTTC.

This clonotype was seen more than once but under ten times. The chain uses TRBV15 and TRBJ1-1; D might be TRBD1 (5 bases). The CDR3 consists of 13 residues. V was trimmed by 3 bases and J by 1 base, leaving 6 bases between them. From germline, CDR1 is LNHNV and CDR2 YYDKDF (reference sequence). In DNA form, the CDR3 reads TGTGCCACCAGCAGCCAGGGGAACACTGAAGCTTTCTTT. This encodes CATSSQGNTEAFF.